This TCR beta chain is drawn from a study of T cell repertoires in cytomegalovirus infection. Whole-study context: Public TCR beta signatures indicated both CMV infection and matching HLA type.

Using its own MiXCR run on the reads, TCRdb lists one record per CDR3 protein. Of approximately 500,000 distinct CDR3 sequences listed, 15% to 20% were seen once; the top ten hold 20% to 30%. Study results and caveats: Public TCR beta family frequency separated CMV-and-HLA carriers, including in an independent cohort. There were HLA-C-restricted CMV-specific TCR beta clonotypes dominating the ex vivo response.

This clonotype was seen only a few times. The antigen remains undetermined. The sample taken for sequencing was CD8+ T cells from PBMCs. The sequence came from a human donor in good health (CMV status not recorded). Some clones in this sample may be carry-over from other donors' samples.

CDR3 DNA: TGTGCCAGTAGGTCAAGTGCAACTAATGAAAAACTGTTTTTT. It is translated as CASRSSATNEKLFF. The J gene is TRBJ1-4, the V gene TRBV19; unclear D gene. The CDR3 loop spans 14 amino acids. Germline V lookup: CDR1 LNHDA, CDR2 SQIVND (reference sequence). Trimming stripped 6 bases from V and 0 bases from J, with 8 bases between.